These T cell receptor beta chains were read from a single sample in a study of a mutant IDH1 vaccine in newly diagnosed glioma. For these TCRs, the target antigens are not known. Profiled with immunoSEQ multiplex PCR; TCRdb holds only in-frame clones, not every one. The sample lists 110,000 or so clones; roughly nine tenths were seen once. The sample in question was PBMCs, obtained from a glioma patient whose treatment included an IDH1 peptide vaccine. All receptors come from a woman in her forties or fifties with glioma. Both conserved end residues are part of each CDR3. D genes are given only for firm matches. Size values are once, few and many counts, or a class for expanded clones, and some rows have none.

V: TRBV27
D: TRBD1
length: 15
size: -
J: TRBJ2-7
CDR3: CASSLFSDRSYEQYF
DNA: TGTGCCAGCAGTTTATTTTCGGACAGGAGCTACGAGCAGTACTTC

V: TRBV10-2
D: TRBD1
length: 16
size: -
J: TRBJ1-3
CDR3: CASSDPDREAGNTIYF
DNA: TGCGCCAGCAGTGACCCGGACAGGGAAGCCGGAAACACCATATATTTT

V: TRBV4-1
D: TRBD1
length: 16
size: few
J: TRBJ1-2
CDR3: CASSQDPGTATYGYTF
DNA: TGCGCCAGCAGCCAAGATCCGGGGACAGCGACCTATGGCTACACCTTC

V: TRBV21-1
D: -
length: 14
size: -
J: TRBJ1-5
CDR3: CASRTHSSNQPQHF
DNA: TGTGCCAGCCGTACTCACAGTAGCAATCAGCCCCAGCATTTT

V: TRBV28
D: -
length: 12
size: -
J: TRBJ1-2
CDR3: CASGRWNYGYTF
DNA: TGTGCCAGCGGCCGGTGGAACTATGGCTACACCTTC

V: TRBV20-1
D: TRBD1
length: 11
size: -
J: TRBJ1-1
CDR3: CSARGTGEAFF
DNA: TGCAGTGCTAGAGGGACAGGAGAAGCTTTCTTT

V: TRBV29-1
D: TRBD1
length: 14
size: -
J: TRBJ2-3
CDR3: CSVSDRVGTDTQYF
DNA: TGCAGCGTCTCAGACAGGGTCGGCACAGATACGCAGTATTTT

V: TRBV29-1
D: -
length: 13
size: -
J: TRBJ2-5
CDR3: CSVEAGLVETQYF
DNA: TGCAGCGTCGAGGCAGGGCTTGTAGAGACCCAGTACTTC

V: TRBV28
D: -
length: 16
size: -
J: TRBJ1-1
CDR3: CASSPTGVEVNTEAFF
DNA: TGTGCCAGCAGTCCGACCGGGGTGGAAGTGAACACTGAAGCTTTCTTT

V: TRBV6-5
D: -
length: 14
size: -
J: TRBJ2-4
CDR3: CASSGLMAKNIQYF
DNA: TGTGCCAGCAGTGGACTTATGGCCAAAAACATTCAGTACTTC

V: TRBV18
D: -
length: 15
size: -
J: TRBJ2-5
CDR3: CASSPPAPWQETQYF
DNA: TGTGCCAGCTCACCCCCGGCCCCCTGGCAAGAGACCCAGTACTTC

V: TRBV6-1
D: -
length: 12
size: -
J: TRBJ1-2
CDR3: CASRPFNYGYTF
DNA: TGTGCCAGCCGTCCTTTTAACTATGGCTACACCTTC

V: TRBV23-1
D: TRBD1
length: 13
size: -
J: TRBJ1-6
CDR3: CASVPDRRAPLHF
DNA: TGCGCCAGCGTACCGGACAGGAGGGCACCCCTCCACTTT

V: TRBV28
D: -
length: 12
size: -
J: TRBJ2-7
CDR3: CASRDLGAEQYF
DNA: TGTGCCAGCCGGGACCTTGGGGCCGAGCAGTACTTC

V: TRBV4-1
D: -
length: 14
size: -
J: TRBJ2-1
CDR3: CASGQEGSGGEQFF
DNA: TGCGCCAGCGGCCAAGAGGGTAGCGGTGGTGAGCAGTTCTTC

V: TRBV19
D: TRBD1
length: 16
size: -
J: TRBJ2-3
CDR3: CASSSIRTGRTDTQYF
DNA: TGTGCCAGTAGTTCCATTAGGACAGGGCGCACAGATACGCAGTATTTT

V: TRBV10-3
D: TRBD2
length: 16
size: -
J: TRBJ2-3
CDR3: CAIGRGTGLATDTQYF
DNA: TGTGCCATCGGGAGAGGGACGGGACTAGCAACAGATACGCAGTATTTT

V: TRBV27
D: TRBD1
length: 18
size: -
J: TRBJ1-1
CDR3: CASSLVGQGAVLGTEAFF
DNA: TGTGCCAGCAGTTTAGTAGGACAGGGGGCGGTCCTTGGCACTGAAGCTTTCTTT

V: TRBV9
D: TRBD2
length: 14
size: -
J: TRBJ2-7
CDR3: CASSKGLADYEQYF
DNA: TGTGCCAGCAGCAAGGGACTAGCGGATTACGAGCAGTACTTC

V: TRBV7-9
D: -
length: 15
size: -
J: TRBJ2-7
CDR3: CASSLAGAGAYEQYF
DNA: TGTGCCAGCAGCTTAGCGGGGGCAGGGGCCTACGAGCAGTACTTC

V: TRBV19
D: -
length: 16
size: -
J: TRBJ2-1
CDR3: CASSTLPRLNYNEQFF
DNA: TGTGCCAGTAGTACCCTCCCCCGATTGAATTACAATGAGCAGTTCTTC

V: TRBV7-3
D: TRBD1
length: 16
size: -
J: TRBJ1-1
CDR3: CASSLTVGQVNTEAFF
DNA: TGTGCCAGCAGCTTAACGGTCGGACAGGTGAACACTGAAGCTTTCTTT

V: TRBV5-8
D: -
length: 14
size: once
J: TRBJ2-7
CDR3: CASSLVGLTYEQYF
DNA: TGTGCCAGCAGCTTGGTTGGACTAACCTACGAGCAGTACTTC

V: TRBV7-9
D: -
length: 15
size: -
J: TRBJ2-6
CDR3: CASSPLLSGANVLTF
DNA: TGTGCCAGCAGCCCCCTCCTATCTGGGGCCAACGTCCTGACTTTC

V: TRBV4-2
D: -
length: 14
size: -
J: TRBJ2-3
CDR3: CASMNLWGTDTQYF
DNA: TGTGCCAGCATGAACCTCTGGGGCACAGATACGCAGTATTTT

V: TRBV7-9
D: -
length: 15
size: -
J: TRBJ1-2
CDR3: CASSLAGQVGHGYTF
DNA: TGTGCCAGCAGCTTAGCAGGGCAGGTCGGCCATGGCTACACCTTC

V: TRBV10-2
D: -
length: 14
size: few
J: TRBJ2-1
CDR3: CASSGQGGLNEQFF
DNA: TGCGCCAGCAGTGGACAGGGAGGCTTGAATGAGCAGTTCTTC

V: TRBV6-5
D: -
length: 14
size: -
J: TRBJ1-4
CDR3: CASSLDPVGEKLFF
DNA: TGTGCCAGCAGTCTAGACCCGGTGGGAGAAAAACTGTTTTTT

V: TRBV4-1
D: TRBD1
length: 14
size: few
J: TRBJ1-5
CDR3: CASSRGTGERAQHF
DNA: TGCGCCAGCAGCCGCGGGACAGGGGAGCGGGCCCAGCATTTT

V: TRBV6-5
D: -
length: 12
size: once
J: TRBJ2-5
CDR3: CATGQSPETQYF
DNA: TGTGCCACCGGACAGTCGCCAGAGACCCAGTACTTC

V: TRBV5-8
D: -
length: 15
size: -
J: TRBJ1-6
CDR3: CASSPLRGKNSPLHF
DNA: TGTGCCAGCAGCCCCCTTAGGGGGAAAAATTCACCCCTCCACTTT